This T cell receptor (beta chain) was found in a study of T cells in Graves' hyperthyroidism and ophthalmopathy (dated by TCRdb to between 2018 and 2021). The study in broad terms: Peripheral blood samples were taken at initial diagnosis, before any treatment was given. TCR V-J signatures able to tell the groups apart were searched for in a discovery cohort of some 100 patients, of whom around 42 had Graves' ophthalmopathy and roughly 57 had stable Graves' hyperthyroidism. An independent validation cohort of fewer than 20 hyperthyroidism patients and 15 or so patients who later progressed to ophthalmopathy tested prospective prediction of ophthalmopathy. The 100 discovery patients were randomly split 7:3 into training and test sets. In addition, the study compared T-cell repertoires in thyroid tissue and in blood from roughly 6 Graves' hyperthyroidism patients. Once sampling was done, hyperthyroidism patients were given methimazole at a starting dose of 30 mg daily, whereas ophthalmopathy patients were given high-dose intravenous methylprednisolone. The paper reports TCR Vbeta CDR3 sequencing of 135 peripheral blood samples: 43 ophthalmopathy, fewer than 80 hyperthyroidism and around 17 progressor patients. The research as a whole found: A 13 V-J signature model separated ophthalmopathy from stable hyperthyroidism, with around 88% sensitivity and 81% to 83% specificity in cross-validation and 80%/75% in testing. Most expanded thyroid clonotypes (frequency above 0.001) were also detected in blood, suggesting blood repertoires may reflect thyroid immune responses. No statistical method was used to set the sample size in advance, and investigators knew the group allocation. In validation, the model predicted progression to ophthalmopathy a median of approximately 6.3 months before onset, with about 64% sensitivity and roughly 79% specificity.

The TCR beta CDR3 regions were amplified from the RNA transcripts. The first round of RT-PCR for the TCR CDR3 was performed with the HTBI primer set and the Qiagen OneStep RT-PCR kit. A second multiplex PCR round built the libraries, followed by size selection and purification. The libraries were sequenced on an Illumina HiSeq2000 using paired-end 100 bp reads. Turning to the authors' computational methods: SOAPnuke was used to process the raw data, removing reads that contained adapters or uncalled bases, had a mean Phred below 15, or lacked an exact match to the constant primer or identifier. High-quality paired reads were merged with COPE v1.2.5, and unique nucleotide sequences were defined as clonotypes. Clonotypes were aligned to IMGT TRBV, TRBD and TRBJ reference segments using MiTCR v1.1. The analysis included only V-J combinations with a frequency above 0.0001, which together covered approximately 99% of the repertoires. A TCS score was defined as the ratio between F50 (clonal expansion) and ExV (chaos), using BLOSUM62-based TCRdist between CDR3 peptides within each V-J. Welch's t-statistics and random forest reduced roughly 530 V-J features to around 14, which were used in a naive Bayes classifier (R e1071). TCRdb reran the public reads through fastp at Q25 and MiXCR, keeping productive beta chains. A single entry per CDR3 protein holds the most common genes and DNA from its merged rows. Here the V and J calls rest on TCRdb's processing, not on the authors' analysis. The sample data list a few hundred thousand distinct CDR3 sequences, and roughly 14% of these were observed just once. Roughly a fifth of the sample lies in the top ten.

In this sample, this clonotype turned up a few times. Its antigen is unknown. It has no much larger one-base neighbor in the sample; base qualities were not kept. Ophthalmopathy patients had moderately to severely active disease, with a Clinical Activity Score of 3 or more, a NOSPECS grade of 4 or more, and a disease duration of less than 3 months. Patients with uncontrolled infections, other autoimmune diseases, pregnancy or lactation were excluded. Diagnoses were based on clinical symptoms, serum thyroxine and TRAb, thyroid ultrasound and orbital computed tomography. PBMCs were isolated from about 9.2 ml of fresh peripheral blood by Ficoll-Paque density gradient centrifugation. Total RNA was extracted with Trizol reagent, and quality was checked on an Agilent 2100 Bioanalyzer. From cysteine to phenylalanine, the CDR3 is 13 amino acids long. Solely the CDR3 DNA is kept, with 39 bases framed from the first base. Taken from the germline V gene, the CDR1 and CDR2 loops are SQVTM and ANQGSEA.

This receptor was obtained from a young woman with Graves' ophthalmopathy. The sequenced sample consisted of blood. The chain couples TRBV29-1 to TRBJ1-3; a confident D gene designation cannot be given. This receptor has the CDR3 CSTTWGLGNTIYF. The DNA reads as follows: TGCAGTACAACTTGGGGTCTTGGAAACACCATATATTTT.